This TCR beta chain was identified during a study of T cells after yellow fever vaccination. Study-wide results and limits: Clones that expanded after primary vaccination mostly reappeared after the booster (around 96% CD4, 75% to 90% CD8). Faster peaking, at day 5 versus 15, marked a secondary response that was weaker.

A single record per CDR3 protein comes from TCRdb applying MiXCR to the 5' RACE reads. This sample carries 350,000 to 450,000 distinct CDR3 sequences, roughly 6.2% of them seen once, and the ten largest clones take about 15%. This clonotype was seen more than once but under ten times. Its matching antigen is unknown. Trimming removed 2 bases from V and 15 bases from J, with 12 bases in between. Germline CDR1 is SGHRS and CDR2 is YFSETQ. The CDR3 length is 11 residues. Sample: PBMCs, taken 5 days after the yellow fever booster vaccination. The chain employs TRBV5-1 and TRBJ2-1; TRBD1 might be the D (5 bases). The source is a man between 25 and 39 years old who received the YFV17D yellow fever vaccine. Here the CDR3 reads CASSFQGTTFF. CDR3 DNA sequence: TGCGCCAGCAGCTTTCAGGGTACGACGTTCTTC.